A single TCR beta chain is shown here with its context. These data come from a study of blood T cell repertoires in COVID-19. In the source study's methods: Researchers report that nucleated cell counts were estimated from reference gene primer amplification. Some clones are missing from TCRdb's copy, which holds only in-frame ones; the method was immunoSEQ multiplex PCR. Clone size and V and J calls were adopted from that table, with D and trimming inferred from the DNA. The table lists 70,000 to 85,000 clones, 86% of them singletons, with 20% to 25% in the top ten. The V gene lost 3 bases and the J gene lost 9 bases, with 12 bases spanning the gap. The CDR3 length is 14 residues. Germline CDR1 SGHNT, CDR2 YENEEA.

This sequence was found in a woman aged 80 or over in a cohort sampled during active or convalescent COVID-19. Sequencing was performed on peripheral blood. The chain employs TRBV11-3 and TRBJ1-6, with D tentatively TRBD1 (5 bases). The CDR3 here is CASSFGQGGSPLHF. The CDR3 nucleotides read TGTGCCAGCAGCTTCGGGCAGGGTGGTTCACCCCTCCACTTT. Variable domain in full (rest from reference TRBV11-3 and TRBJ1-6): EAGVVQSPRYKIIEKKQPVAFWCNPISGHNTLYWYLQNLGQGPELLIRYENEEAVDDSQLPKDRFSAERLKGVDSTLKIQPAELGDSAVYLCASSFGQGGSPLHFGNGTRLTVT.